The 11 T cell receptor beta chains reported below all come from one sample, sequenced in a study of glioma-infiltrating T cells. Amplification of TCR alpha and beta CDR3 regions from RNA used iRepertoire nested multiplex PCR. In TCRdb, the multiplex PCR reads were re-called with MiXCR into one record per CDR3 protein. Found here are 3,000 to 4,000 distinct CDR3 sequences, approximately 15% of them singletons; the top ten hold about 50%. The sequencing input was glioma tissue, nonneoplastic brain tissue, or PBMCs (not recorded which). The source of these receptors is a human donor with low-grade glioma or glioblastoma, undergoing nonglioma brain surgery, or in good health (not recorded which).

This clonotype was found many times. As DNA, the CDR3 is TGTGCCAGCAGCCGAGGTGGTTGGCTAGGAGAGACCCAGTACTTC. Protein sequence: CASSRGGWLGETQYF. The V call is TRBV11-2, the J call TRBJ2-5; the D is unclear. The CDR3 spans 15 residues. CDR1 is SGHAT and CDR2 is FQNNGV in the germline V gene. Deletions cut 5 bases from V and 4 bases from J, with 17 bases between. Variable domain in full (rest from reference TRBV11-2 and TRBJ2-5): EAGVAQSPRYKIIEKRQSVAFWCNPISGHATLYWYQQILGQGPKLLIQFQNNGVVDDSQLPKDRFSAERLKGVDSTLKIQPAKLEDSAVYLCASSRGGWLGETQYFGPGTRLLVL.

This clonotype was observed at least ten times. The gene calls are TRBV19 and TRBJ1-6; no clear D gene. Trimming removed 2 bases at V and 7 bases at J, with 9 bases between. This CDR3 comprises 14 residues. Germline V gene sequence: CDR1 LNHDA, CDR2 SQIVND (reference sequence). CDR3 in amino acids: CASSIRLRNSPLHF. CDR3 nucleotide sequence: TGTGCCAGTAGTATAAGACTGAGGAATTCACCCCTCCACTTT.

This sequence joins TRBV11-1 and TRBJ2-1; 9 positions agree with TRBD1. CDR3 length equals 15 residues. From germline, CDR1 is SGHAT and CDR2 FQDESV (reference sequence). J gave up 9 bases and V 3 bases, and 9 bases lay outside the gene matches. CDR3 loop: CASSFRDRDSGEQFF. The CDR3 DNA sequence: TGTGCCAGCAGCTTCCGGGACAGGGACTCGGGTGAGCAGTTCTTC.

This clonotype is medium-sized in the sample. The chain recombines TRBV20-1 with TRBJ2-7, with D perhaps matching TRBD1 or TRBD2 (5 bases each). This CDR3 contains 12 residues. V was clipped by 5 bases and J by 6 bases, with 14 bases between them. Per germline, CDR1 DFQATT and CDR2 SNEGSKA (reference sequence). The CDR3: CSAEGTGAEQYV. In nucleotides, the CDR3 is TGCAGTGCTGAGGGTACTGGGGCCGAGCAGTACGTC.

This clonotype was detected ten times or more. The gene calls are TRBV20-1 and TRBJ2-1; TRBD1 aligns across 8 bases. Germline CDR1 and CDR2: DFQATT and SNEGSKA (reference sequence). Trimming cost V 6 bases and J 8 bases; bases outside gene matches: 9. The CDR3 totals 13 residues. The CDR3 is CSAPGQGFDEQFF. CDR3 nucleotides: TGCAGTGCCCCCGGACAGGGTTTCGATGAGCAGTTCTTC.

This clonotype occurred many times. This chain connects TRBV18 to TRBJ1-4; maybe TRBD1 (6 bases). This CDR3 comprises 15 residues. V lost 0 bases and J lost 6, with 11 bases in between. Germline CDR1 and CDR2: KGHSH and LQKENI. The CDR3 region is CASSPPQGGDEKLFF. CDR3 DNA: TGTGCCAGCTCACCACCACAGGGAGGGGATGAAAAACTGTTTTTT.

This clonotype is deemed medium-sized (0.01 to 0.1%). DNA of the CDR3: TGTGCCAGCAGCATAACAGGATACAATCAGCCCCAGCATTTT. It yields the protein CASSITGYNQPQHF. This chain connects TRBV14 to TRBJ1-5; a possible D gene is TRBD1 (5 bases). CDR3 size: 14 residues. With 5 bases removed from V and 3 bases from J, the gap between germline ends came to 11 bases. CDR1 SGHDN and CDR2 FVKESK come from the germline V gene.

Within the sample, this clonotype is medium-sized (0.01 to 0.1%). The chain employs TRBV7-3 and TRBJ1-1; no clear D gene. The V and J ends lost 5 bases and 1 base respectively, with 8 bases between them. The CDR3 is 13 amino acids. Germline V gene data show CDR1 as SGHTA and CDR2 as FQGTGA. The CDR3 DNA reads as TGTGCCAGCAGCCCCGGAGCGAACACTGAAGCTTTCTTT. Its translation is CASSPGANTEAFF.

This clonotype was found once. V is TRBV6-1 and J is TRBJ2-7; D ambiguous. The CDR3 runs to 12 residues. CDR1 and CDR2 (germline): MNHNS, SASEGT. V lost 2 bases to trimming and J lost 5 bases, with 7 bases between them. This CDR3 is CASSEFGHEQYV. CDR3 DNA sequence: TGTGCCAGCAGTGAATTTGGGCACGAGCAGTACGTC.

This clonotype was seen ten or more times. V is TRBV19 and J is TRBJ1-1, with 7 bases aligning to TRBD1. CDR3 size: 14 residues. The V gene end was trimmed by 7 bases and the J gene end by 1 base; junction bases not matched to a gene: 6. Germline-derived CDR1 and CDR2 are LNHDA and SQIVND (reference sequence). CDR3 nucleotides: TGTGCCAGTATGAGGGGGCGAGGGAACACTGAAGCTTTCTTT. Residues: CASMRGRGNTEAFF.

This clonotype is labeled as medium-sized (0.01 to 0.1%). V is TRBV7-8 and J is TRBJ1-5; D may be TRBD1 (6 bases). Looked up from germline, CDR1 is SGHVS and CDR2 is FQNEAQ. Trimming shortened V by 1 base and J by 7 bases, and 11 bases separated the two germline ends. This CDR3 spans 14 amino acids. The CDR3 DNA is TGTGCCAGCAGCTTAGTGGGGGCAGTACAGCCCCAGCATTTT. Protein product: CASSLVGAVQPQHF.